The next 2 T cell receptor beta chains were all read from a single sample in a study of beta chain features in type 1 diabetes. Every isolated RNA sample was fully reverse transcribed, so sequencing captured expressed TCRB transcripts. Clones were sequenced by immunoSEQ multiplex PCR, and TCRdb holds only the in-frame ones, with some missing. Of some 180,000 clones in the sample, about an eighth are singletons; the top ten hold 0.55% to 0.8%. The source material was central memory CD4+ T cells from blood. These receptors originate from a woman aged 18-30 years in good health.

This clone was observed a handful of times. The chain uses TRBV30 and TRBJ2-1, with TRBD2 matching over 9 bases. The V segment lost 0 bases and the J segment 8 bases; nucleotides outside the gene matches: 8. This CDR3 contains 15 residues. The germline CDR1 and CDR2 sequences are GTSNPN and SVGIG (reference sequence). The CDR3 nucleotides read TGTGCCTGGAGTGTAAATCTAGCGGGAAGCGATGAGCAGTTCTTC. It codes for CAWSVNLAGSDEQFF.

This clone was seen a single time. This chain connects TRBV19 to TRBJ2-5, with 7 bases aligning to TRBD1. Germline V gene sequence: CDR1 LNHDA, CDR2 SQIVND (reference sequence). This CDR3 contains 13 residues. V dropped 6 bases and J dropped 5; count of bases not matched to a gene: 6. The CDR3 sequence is CASSTGAQETQYF. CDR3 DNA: TGTGCCAGTAGCACAGGGGCCCAGGAGACCCAGTACTTC. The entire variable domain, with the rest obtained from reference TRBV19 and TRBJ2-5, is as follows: DGGITQSPKYLFRKEGQNVTLSCEQNLNHDAMYWYRQDPGQGLRLIYYSQIVNDFQKGDIAEGYSVSREKKESFPLTVTSAQKNPTAFYLCASSTGAQETQYFGPGTRLLVL.